Below, 8 T cell receptor beta chains from the same sample are listed, as sequenced in a study of cytomegalovirus exposure and HLA in healthy donors. The protocol was immunoSEQ multiplex PCR, while the TCRdb copy is restricted to in-frame clones and leaves out a portion. The table includes approximately 200,000 clones, 80% to 90% detected once. The sequenced material came from PBMCs. These receptors all stem from a woman in her thirties in good health and CMV-seropositive.

The genes are TRBV19 and TRBJ2-5; 10 bases agree with TRBD1. The germline CDR1 and CDR2 sequences are LNHDA and SQIVND (reference sequence). Trimming cost V 8 bases and J 5 bases; bases outside gene matches: 11. The CDR3 sequence is 15 residues long. The CDR3 region is CASAGTGAPTETQYF. The CDR3 nucleotides read TGTGCCAGTGCCGGGACAGGGGCGCCAACGGAGACCCAGTACTTC.

V usage is TRBV2 and J usage is TRBJ2-7, with 7 bases that match TRBD2. With V trimmed by 3 bases and J by 6 bases, 17 bases remained unmatched. The CDR3 is 17 amino acids. CDR1 SNHLY and CDR2 FYNNEI come from the germline V gene. The CDR3 DNA reads TGTGCCAGCAGTGAGGGGCCTGGCAGGGAGGGTCCGAGCGAGCAGTACTTC. Protein product: CASSEGPGREGPSEQYF.

Only one count was recorded for this clone. The chain links TRBV5-6 to TRBJ2-3, with 7 bases lining up with TRBD2. Germline V gene sequence: CDR1 SGHDT, CDR2 YYEEEE. V shed 6 bases and J 6 bases; nucleotides not matched to a gene: 7. The CDR3 is made up of 13 amino acids. CDR3 sequence: CASTPVGGDTQYF. The CDR3 nucleotides are TGTGCCAGCACCCCAGTCGGGGGGGATACGCAGTATTTT.

The V and J genes are TRBV14 and TRBJ1-1, with TRBD1 identical over 8 bases. Germline lookup yields CDR1 SGHDN and CDR2 FVKESK. After removal of 1 base from V and 6 bases from J, the junction contained 10 bases not matched to a gene. The CDR3 is 16 amino acids. The chain's CDR3 is CASSQAPGQGDPEAFF. As DNA, the CDR3 is TGTGCCAGCAGCCAAGCCCCCGGACAGGGCGACCCTGAAGCTTTCTTT.

J is TRBJ2-2 and V is TRBV27; 9 bases line up with TRBD1. The CDR3 is 13 residues long. Trimming cost V 7 bases and J 8 bases; bases outside gene matches: 5. Germline lookup yields CDR1 MNHEY and CDR2 SMNVEV (reference sequence). In nucleotides, the CDR3 is TGTGCCAGCAAAACAGGGGGCGTAGGGGAGCTGTTTTTT. This encodes CASKTGGVGELFF.

The genes are TRBV25-1 and TRBJ2-3; D is possibly TRBD2 (6 bases). Trimming took 1 base from V and 4 from J, leaving 12 bases between them. The CDR3 length is 15 residues. Germline CDR1 reads MGHDK; CDR2 reads SYGVNS. CDR3 bases: TGTGCCAGCAGTGAATTGGGGGGTGGTGCAGATACGCAGTATTTT. Translation: CASSELGGGADTQYF.

The genes are TRBV5-1 and TRBJ2-7; 9 positions match TRBD1. The CDR3 has 13 amino acids. Germline assignment: CDR1 SGHRS and CDR2 YFSETQ. V lost 4 bases, J lost 7 bases, and 6 bases stayed unmatched. The chain's CDR3 is CASSQQGATEQYF. As DNA, the CDR3 is TGCGCCAGCAGCCAACAGGGGGCGACGGAGCAGTACTTC.

V is TRBV29-1 and J is TRBJ1-2, with TRBD1 matching 10 bases. The CDR3 spans 15 residues. Trimming cost V 3 bases and J 1 base; bases outside gene matches: 5. Germline V gives CDR1 SQVTM, CDR2 ANQGSEA. For the CDR3, the DNA is TGCAGCGTTGAGGGACAGGGGATCGTTAACTATGGCTACACCTTC. It encodes CSVEGQGIVNYGYTF.